This TCR beta chain was documented in a study of shared clonotypes between healthy human individuals (dated by TCRdb to about 2020). Looking at the study overall: The cohort included three men and a couple of women between 18 and 49 years of age. Per donor, three plates each were used for CD4 naive and CD4 memory, two for CD8 naive, and one for CD8 memory. To estimate repertoire size and how much clonotypes are shared between individuals, the study performed deep sequencing of blood TCR repertoires from roughly five healthy adults. Libraries were prepared and TCR repertoires were sequenced by different laboratories using diverse techniques, in order to increase sequencing depth and limit assay-specific biases. Leukapheresis yielded between about 0.94 and 9.5 billion PBMCs per donor. What the research found in general, with its limitations: Sampling was restricted to blood, and TCR repertoires in tissues likely differ from the TCR repertoires found in blood. The small number of donors limited the genetic and exposure-history diversity represented. Rarefaction of sorted-subset datasets indicated incomplete sequencing despite the large sequencing depth. Estimated clonotype richness was generally larger for naive than for memory subsets. Higher generation probabilities were observed for clonotypes shared by all four sorted-subset donors than for non-shared clonotypes. Sharing across several donors was observed for about 5% of naive CD4, around 3.5% of naive CD8, roughly 2.4% of memory CD4, and less than 0.45% of memory CD8 clonotypes. Pairwise subsampling led to the expectation that sequencing depth would affect the degree of clonotype sharing among donors.

Using the deep immunoSEQ assay, TCR CDR3 regions were amplified from genomic DNA by multiplex PCR. For each cell subset, the extracted genomic DNA was distributed evenly across all wells of several immunoSEQ 96-well plates, and each plate served as one replicate. For sorted subsets, approximately 200 ng of genomic DNA, equivalent to tens of thousands of T cell genomes, went into each replicate PCR. Purified libraries were quantified with a Qubit 3.0 fluorometer, sized on a Bioanalyzer 2100, and re-quantified with the KAPA Library Quantification kit. Every immunoSEQ 96-well plate was sequenced on a separate single-read 150-cycle Illumina NextSeq 550 flow cell. The original pipeline was this. Because the immunoSEQ output held only junctional sequences and lacked quality scores, the filtering could not match the filtering applied to full-length reads. To assign V/J genes and CDR3, sequences were annotated against IMGT germline references using PyIR, a Python wrapper for IgBLAST v1.9. Reads were filtered out if the reads had weak V/J assignments (E-value above 1e-6), no CDR3, stop codons, out-of-frame junctions, or ambiguous translated residues. V3J clonotypes were defined as sequences sharing the same inferred V gene, J gene, and CDR3 amino acid sequence. Percentage overlap between repertoires was computed as shared unique clonotypes divided by the size of the smaller repertoire. RTK rarefaction, the Chao1 estimator, and Recon v2.1 estimates of unobserved clonotypes were used to assess repertoire richness. OLGA was used to compute generation probabilities for all TCRbeta clonotypes that the gDNA method yielded from a handful of donors. TCRdb took this table from immuneACCESS and kept in-frame rearrangements with V and J called. Such tables lack part of the clones; where checked against another copy, unresolved V genes explain under half of the gap, and the rest is unexplained. V, J and clone size are those of that table, while D and trimming were read from the DNA. The table for this sample lists millions of clones; about 95% of them were counted only once. 1.1% of the sample goes to the ten largest clones.

Details on this clone: The antigen it recognizes is unknown. Within one base of it there is no much larger clone, and no base qualities were kept.

The CDR3 spans 17 residues, from the cysteine through the phenylalanine. Kept here is only the CDR3 DNA, which spans 51 bases and is read in frame from base 1. The germline V gene (reference sequence) yields SEHNR for CDR1 and FQNEAQ for CDR2. The trim is 4 bases for V and 2 bases for J, with a gap of 19 bases between the germline ends. For the CD8 naive samples, CD45RO-negative cells were positively selected for CCR7, yielding a CD45RA+CCR7+ population from which TemRA cells were excluded. The donors were healthy, HIV-negative adults with no recently reported acute infections or vaccinations. All donors were Caucasian adults living in Nashville, Tennessee, USA. Blood was collected by leukapheresis, and PBMCs were isolated by Ficoll-Histopaque density gradient centrifugation and then cryopreserved in liquid nitrogen vapor phase. Analytical flow cytometry was used to check the purity and quantity of each magnetically sorted T cell population. Genomic DNA was isolated from each sorted fraction and quantified by UV absorbance on a Nanodrop 2000c.

This TCR was recovered from a man aged 18 to 29 in good health. The sequence joins TRBV7-9 to TRBJ2-3; the D segment could be TRBD2, given 5 matching bases. What was sequenced was naive CD8+ T cells sorted from blood. The intended sense of this specimen's cell subset or site label: CD45RA+CCR7+. The DNA is TGTGCCAGCAGCTCCCCTCCCCTGGGCCTAGCCACAGATACGCAGTATTTT. Translated, it gives CASSSPPLGLATDTQYF. When the CDR3 is completed using the reference TRBV7-9 and TRBJ2-3 genes on either side, the full variable domain is DTGVSQNPRHKITKRGQNVTFRCDPISEHNRLYWYRQTLGQGPEFLTYFQNEAQLEKSRLLSDRFSAERPKGSFSTLEIQRTEQGDSAMYLCASSSPPLGLATDTQYFGPGTRLTVL.